This TCR beta chain was identified in a study of cytomegalovirus exposure and HLA in healthy donors. Findings of the study overall: The study dropped some indistinguishable V segments, TRBV6-2 and TRBV6-3 among them.

Each donor's status was that of a healthy bone marrow donor. Germline V gene sequence: CDR1 KGHSH, CDR2 LQKENI. This CDR3 spans 17 amino acids. Germline trimming cut 1 base from V and 2 bases from J; bases unmatched to any gene: 6. The PCR made use of 60 Vbeta and 13 Jbeta primers. The protocol was immunoSEQ multiplex PCR, while the TCRdb copy is restricted to in-frame clones and leaves out a portion. Recorded here are 130,000 or so clones; the top ten clones represent under 2%. Turning to this clone: Its target is unknown.

The specimen sequenced was PBMCs. The TCR was taken from a woman between 40 and 55 years old in good health and CMV-seronegative. The chain employs TRBV18 and TRBJ2-5; 11 nucleotides match TRBD1. The CDR3, as DNA: TGTGCCAGCTCACCACAGCTCCGGGACAGGGGGCAAGAGACCCAGTACTTC. Translating gives CASSPQLRDRGQETQYF.